The rows below give T cell receptor beta chains drawn from one sample of a study of post-analysis software for immune sequencing data. TCRdb reanalysed the PCR reads using MiXCR and keeps one entry per CDR3 protein. The table records some 370,000 distinct CDR3 sequences, less than 40% of them present only once. Material: blood. All receptors come from a girl between 10 and 17 years old with multiple sclerosis. Both conserved end residues are part of each CDR3. A D gene is named only where the DNA matches it firmly. Only part of the rows carry a size: once, few, many, or a class if the clone is expanded.

>-|-|TRBV11-3|TRBJ2-3
TGTGCCAGCAGCTTAAATTTCGGGGATACGCAGTATTTT
CASSLNFGDTQYF
>few|TRBD1|TRBV5-1|TRBJ2-7
TGCGCCAGCAGCTTGGGGGCTCAGGGGGACTACGAGCAGTACTTC
CASSLGAQGDYEQYF
>-|-|TRBV5-1|TRBJ2-3
TGCGCCAGCAGCTTGGCCGGGCAGTATAGCACAGATACGCAGTATTTT
CASSLAGQYSTDTQYF
>few|-|TRBV4-3|TRBJ1-6
TGCGCCAGCAGCCAAGAGGGGAGAAATTCACCCCTCCACTTT
CASSQEGRNSPLHF
>-|-|TRBV12-3/TRBV12-4|TRBJ2-4
TGTGCCAGCAGTTTTGGCGCAGGGAGTTATTTTCAGTACTTC
CASSFGAGSYFQYF
>-|TRBD1|TRBV9|TRBJ1-2
TGTGCCAGCAGCGAGGGACAGCTCGGTGTGGACTATGGCTACACCTTC
CASSEGQLGVDYGYTF
>few|TRBD1|TRBV7-8|TRBJ2-3
TGTGCCAGCAAAGGGGGCTACACAGATACGCAGTATTTT
CASKGGYTDTQYF
>-|-|TRBV5-8|TRBJ2-3
TGTGCCAACCCACCGGCCCGGGATACGCAGTATTTT
CANPPARDTQYF
>few|-|TRBV12-3/TRBV12-4|TRBJ1-2
TGTGCCAGCAGTTTTCTCCCCTTGGCAGCGTCTAACTATGGCTACACCTTC
CASSFLPLAASNYGYTF
>-|TRBD1|TRBV9|TRBJ2-3
TGTGCCAGCAGCGCTGGGGACAGTTTCGCAGATACGCAGTATTTT
CASSAGDSFADTQYF
>-|TRBD2|TRBV6-8|TRBJ2-1
TGTGCCGGGCCACTAGCGGTGCAATGGGATGAGCAGTTCTTC
CAGPLAVQWDEQFF
>-|TRBD1|TRBV3-1|TRBJ2-5
TGTGCCAGCAGCCAAGGGGGGACAGTTCAAGAGACCCAGTACTTC
CASSQGGTVQETQYF
>-|TRBD1|TRBV7-9|TRBJ1-2
TGTGCCAGCAGCCCCCGGGACAGGGGAAACTATGGCTACACCTTC
CASSPRDRGNYGYTF
>-|TRBD1|TRBV20-1|TRBJ1-1
TGCAGCTCCGGGGGCCAGGGGGCTCGAGTGGCTTTCTTT
CSSGGQGARVAFF
>few|-|TRBV20-1|TRBJ2-1
TGCAGTGCTTCGGACGGTGAGCAGTTCTTC
CSASDGEQFF
>-|-|TRBV12-3/TRBV12-4|TRBJ1-2
TGTGCCAGCAGTTGGGAGGGCTATGGCTACACCTTC
CASSWEGYGYTF
>few|TRBD2|TRBV20-1|TRBJ2-7
TGCAGCTTGGGAGGGGCCTCCTACGAGCAGTACTTC
CSLGGASYEQYF
>-|-|TRBV7-2|TRBJ1-5
TGTGCCAGCAGCCCCCTTAGACAACCGAGGCAGCCCCAGCATTTT
CASSPLRQPRQPQHF
>few|TRBD1|TRBV28|TRBJ1-5
TGTGCCAGCAGTTTATCGCAGGGACAGGGAAATCAGCCCCAGCATTTT
CASSLSQGQGNQPQHF
>-|-|TRBV28|TRBJ2-5
TGTGCCAGCAGTTTCTCCCCGGTGGAGCAGTACTTC
CASSFSPVEQYF
>many|TRBD2|TRBV28|TRBJ2-5
TGTGCCAGCAGTTTGGAAGTAGCGGGGGGCCAAGAGACCCAGTACTTC
CASSLEVAGGQETQYF
>many|TRBD1|TRBV7-8|TRBJ2-1
TGTGCCAGCCAACCGACAGGGGGCGAAGAAAGCAATGAGCAGTTCTTC
CASQPTGGEESNEQFF
>-|TRBD1|TRBV5-1|TRBJ1-2
TGCGCCAGCAGAAGGGACAGCCCAAATGGCTACACCTTC
CASRRDSPNGYTF
>-|-|TRBV6-6|TRBJ2-5
TGTGCCAGCAGGCCTCAGCGTCAGATCCTCCAAGAGACCCAGTACTTC
CASRPQRQILQETQYF
>-|-|TRBV20-1|TRBJ2-1
TGCAGTGCGGACGGGAATCAGGGACGCTACAATGAGCAGTTCTTC
CSADGNQGRYNEQFF
>-|-|TRBV6-9|TRBJ1-5
TGTGCCAGCAGGGACAGCCAGGATCAGCCCCAGCATTTT
CASRDSQDQPQHF
>few|-|TRBV12-3/TRBV12-4|TRBJ1-1
TGTGCCAGCAGTTTTTCGGTAGCGAACACTGAAGCTTTCTTT
CASSFSVANTEAFF
>-|-|TRBV2|TRBJ1-1
TGTGCCAGCAGTAGGGAGAGGGAGACTGAAGCTTTCTTT
CASSRERETEAFF
>few|-|TRBV28|TRBJ2-7
TGTGCCAGCAGTGATACAGGGTCCTACGAGCAGTACTTC
CASSDTGSYEQYF
>-|-|TRBV20-1|TRBJ2-1
TGCAGTGCTGTGCGGTCCAGCTCCTACAATGAGCAGTTCTTC
CSAVRSSSYNEQFF
>few|-|TRBV3-1|TRBJ2-7
TGTGCCAGCAGCCTTTGGGACTCAGCCTACGAGCAGTACTTC
CASSLWDSAYEQYF
>-|-|TRBV12-3/TRBV12-4|TRBJ2-3
TGTGCCAGCAGGCCCTGGGGGGCAGATACGGAGTATTTT
CASRPWGADTEYF
>-|-|TRBV5-1|TRBJ2-7
TGCGCCAGCAGCTTGTCGGCGGGGACCTCCTACGAGCAGTACTTC
CASSLSAGTSYEQYF
>-|-|TRBV29-1|TRBJ2-3
TGCAGCGTTGAAGAGGAAGGGTATTTT
CSVEEEGYF
>-|-|TRBV20-1|TRBJ2-1
TGCAGTGCTACGTTATTTCCCGGACAAGGGGACCACAATGAGCAGTTCTTC
CSATLFPGQGDHNEQFF
>-|-|TRBV27|TRBJ2-7
TGTGCCGGCAGTTTCACAGGGATCCACGAGCAGTACTTC
CAGSFTGIHEQYF
>-|-|TRBV6-2/TRBV6-3|TRBJ2-7
TGTGCCAGCAGTGGGACCTGGGGCGAGCAGTACTTC
CASSGTWGEQYF
>-|TRBD2|TRBV6-1|TRBJ2-1
TGTGCCAGCAGTGAAGCGCGGGGACTAGCGGGGCTAGTGGGGCAGTTCTTC
CASSEARGLAGLVGQFF
>-|TRBD1|TRBV4-1|TRBJ2-4
TGCGCCAGCAGCCAAGGCCGGGACAGGAGTTTAGCCAAAAACATTCAGTACTTC
CASSQGRDRSLAKNIQYF
>-|-|TRBV4-2|TRBJ1-1
TGTGCCAGCAGCCAAGATATGGGGGGGGCTGAAGCTTTCTTT
CASSQDMGGAEAFF
>few|-|TRBV6-5|TRBJ2-1
TGTGCCAGCAGTTACTCTTTTTACAATGAGCAGTTCTTC
CASSYSFYNEQFF
>once|-|TRBV27|TRBJ1-5
TGTGCCAGCACCTTTAGGCAGGGGAGTCAGCCCCAGCATTTT
CASTFRQGSQPQHF
>-|-|TRBV4-1|TRBJ1-1
TGCGCCAGCACCCGCCTTGAGGCGGACATTGAAGCTTTCTTT
CASTRLEADIEAFF
>-|-|TRBV4-1|TRBJ1-1
TGCGCCAGCAGCCAAGAGGGAGTGTACACTGAAGCTTTCTTT
CASSQEGVYTEAFF
>-|-|TRBV29-1|TRBJ2-3
TGCAGCGTTGAAGAGGCCATCCCCGATACGCAGTATTTT
CSVEEAIPDTQYF